These 19 T cell receptor beta chains share one sample of origin, sequenced in a study of blood T cell repertoires in COVID-19. TCRdb keeps only in-frame clones here, not all; method: immunoSEQ multiplex PCR. This sample carries hundreds of thousands of clones, approximately 89% of them seen once, and the ten largest clones take about a tenth. Sequencing was carried out using peripheral blood. These TCRs come from a woman aged 70-85 years with COVID-19, enrolled during active disease.

The V gene is TRBV3-1 (or the pseudogene TRBV3-2), the J gene TRBJ1-2, with a possible D match to TRBD1 (6 bases). This CDR3 has 15 residues. V lost 2 bases, J lost 3 bases, and 13 bases lay in between. Per the germline V gene, CDR1 is LGHDT and CDR2 is YNNKEL (reference sequence). The CDR3 nucleotides are TGTGCCAGCAGCCAACAAGGGGGGGCTGACTATGGCTACACCTTC. Amino acids: CASSQQGGADYGYTF.

The V call is TRBV19, the J call TRBJ2-7, with D possibly being TRBD2 (5 bases). This CDR3 has 14 amino acids. Per germline, CDR1 LNHDA and CDR2 SQIVND (reference sequence). Trimming removed 5 bases at V and 4 bases at J, with 15 bases between. Here the CDR3 DNA reads TGTGCCAGTAGTCCGGTGTCAGGAGGATACGAGCAGTACTTC. The encoded protein is CASSPVSGGYEQYF.

The chain combines TRBV11-3 with TRBJ2-2; TRBD2 aligns across 12 bases. The junction had 6 bases not matched to a gene; V was cut back by 4 bases and J by 6 bases. The CDR3 runs 16 residues. The V gene's germline CDR1 is SGHNT and CDR2 YENEEA. CDR3 sequence reads: CASSSRLAGVPGELFF. As DNA, the CDR3 is TGTGCCAGCAGCTCGCGACTAGCGGGAGTCCCCGGGGAGCTGTTTTTT. Looking up the rest from reference TRBV11-3 and TRBJ2-2 gives the full variable domain: EAGVVQSPRYKIIEKKQPVAFWCNPISGHNTLYWYLQNLGQGPELLIRYENEEAVDDSQLPKDRFSAERLKGVDSTLKIQPAELGDSAVYLCASSSRLAGVPGELFFGEGSRLTVL.

This chain links TRBV18 with TRBJ2-3, with TRBD2 matching 9 bases. The CDR3 is 19 amino acids. In germline, CDR1 is KGHSH, CDR2 LQKENI. V was clipped by 1 base and J by 5 bases; unmatched bases: 16. In DNA form, the CDR3 reads TGTGCCAGCTCACCACTTGTTAGTGGTAGCGGGAGTCGGGGAGATACGCAGTATTTT. This encodes CASSPLVSGSGSRGDTQYF.

The chain links TRBV7-6 to TRBJ2-5; possibly TRBD1 for D (6 bases). Per germline, CDR1 SGHVS and CDR2 FNYEAQ. CDR3 size: 15 residues. V lost 3 bases and J lost 5, with 16 bases in between. The CDR3 region has the DNA TGTGCCAGCAGCTTTTATCAGGGGCTTTCGGAGACCCAGTACTTC. Translating it yields CASSFYQGLSETQYF. Variable domain in full (rest from reference TRBV7-6 and TRBJ2-5): GAGVSQSPRYKVTKRGQDVALRCDPISGHVSLYWYRQALGQGPEFLTYFNYEAQQDKSGLPNDRFSAERPEGSISTLTIQRTEQRDSAMYRCASSFYQGLSETQYFGPGTRLLVL.

A single count supports this clone. The chain has TRBV10-3 and TRBJ2-5; TRBD1 is a possible D gene (5 bases). V shed 3 bases and J shed 5 bases, with 7 bases lying between them. The CDR3 has 12 amino acids. Germline loops: CDR1 ENHRY, CDR2 SYGVKD. The CDR3 loop reads CAISERGETQYF. The CDR3 bases are TGTGCCATCAGTGAAAGGGGTGAGACCCAGTACTTC.

The rearrangement links TRBV10-3 to TRBJ1-1, with no clear D. CDR1 and CDR2 from the germline V gene are ENHRY and SYGVKD. The CDR3 runs to 13 residues. The germline V and J ends were trimmed by 0 bases and 5 bases, with 7 bases remaining between them. The chain's CDR3 is CAISESRGTEAFF. In DNA form, the CDR3 reads TGTGCCATCAGTGAGTCACGCGGAACTGAAGCTTTCTTT.

The CDR3 DNA follows: TGCAGTGCTAGTCCGGGACAGGCGGCCGTGGTGCCCCAGCATTTT. It translates to CSASPGQAAVVPQHF. The chain employs TRBV20-1 and TRBJ1-5, with 8 nucleotides matching TRBD1. There are 15 residues in the CDR3. Germline V gene sequence: CDR1 DFQATT, CDR2 SNEGSKA (reference sequence). Trimming cost V 3 bases and J 9 bases; bases outside gene matches: 13.

The chain joins TRBV19 to TRBJ2-1; the match to TRBD1 covers 8 bases. Germline V gene lookup returns CDR1 LNHDA and CDR2 SQIVND (reference sequence). The CDR3 covers 15 residues. V trimming: 5 bases; J trimming: 3 bases; junction bases outside the gene matches: 6. CDR3 sequence: CASSRGTGDYNEQFF. The CDR3 region has the DNA TGTGCCAGTAGTCGGGGGACAGGCGACTACAATGAGCAGTTCTTC.

This clone was seen more than once but under ten times. The chain uses TRBV6-1 and TRBJ2-5; 7 positions agree with TRBD1. This CDR3 comprises 16 residues. With V trimmed by 2 bases and J by 2 bases, 8 bases remained unmatched. From germline, CDR1 is MNHNS and CDR2 SASEGT. Here the CDR3 DNA reads TGTGCCAGCAGTGAATTTCCGGGACAGATTCAAGAGACCCAGTACTTC. Its protein product is CASSEFPGQIQETQYF.

CDR3 sequence (DNA): TGCGCCAGCAGCCAGCCTTACAACTCTGGAAACACCATATATTTT. Translated, it gives CASSQPYNSGNTIYF. J is TRBJ1-3 and V is TRBV4-1; D uncertain. The V end lost 3 bases, the J end lost 0 bases, and 9 bases lay between the germline ends. This CDR3 region has 15 residues. The V gene's germline CDR1 is MGHRA and CDR2 YSYEKL.

This chain links TRBV3-1 (or the pseudogene TRBV3-2) with TRBJ2-6, with a tentative D call TRBD1 (6 bases). In germline, CDR1 is LGHDT, CDR2 YNNKEL (reference sequence). The V gene lost 1 base and the J gene lost 2 bases, with 18 bases spanning the gap. This CDR3 contains 19 residues. In DNA form, the CDR3 reads TGTGCCAGCAGCCAAGGGGGGCTGCTAAGATTCACTGGGGCCAACGTCCTGACTTTC. This sequence encodes CASSQGGLLRFTGANVLTF.

The V call is TRBV9, the J call TRBJ2-7; 9 bases match TRBD2. CDR1 is SGDLS and CDR2 is YYNGEE in the germline V gene. CDR3 length: 15 amino acids. J lost 1 base, V lost 4 bases, and 6 bases had no gene match. The CDR3 coding sequence is TGTGCCAGCAGCCTTGGACTAGCGCAATCCTACGAGCAGTACTTC. It translates to CASSLGLAQSYEQYF.

The rearrangement uses TRBV28 and TRBJ1-2; 7 nucleotides agree with TRBD1. CDR1 and CDR2 from the germline V gene are MDHEN and SYDVKM. This CDR3 region has 14 residues. With V trimmed by 7 bases and J by 2 bases, 7 bases remained unmatched. CDR3 DNA sequence: TGTGCCAGCACGGAGCACAGGGGAAACTATGGCTACACCTTC. Protein: CASTEHRGNYGYTF.

This sequence joins TRBV5-4 and TRBJ2-1, with D perhaps matching TRBD2 (7 bases). The CDR3 loop spans 16 amino acids. Between the trimmed V and J ends, which lost 3 bases and 4 bases, there was a span of 17 bases. The V gene's germline CDR1 is SGHNT and CDR2 YYREEE (reference sequence). DNA for the CDR3: TGTGCCAGCAGCTCCGGAGGGGGGGACCTATACAATGAGCAGTTCTTC. Its translation is CASSSGGGDLYNEQFF.

The rearrangement links TRBV7-9 to TRBJ1-4; D uncertain. The germline V and J ends were trimmed by 2 bases and 5 bases, with 6 bases remaining between them. This CDR3 comprises 13 residues. In germline, CDR1 is SEHNR, CDR2 FQNEAQ (reference sequence). The DNA of the CDR3 is TGTGCCAGCAGCTTAAAAACAAATGAAAAACTGTTTTTT. As protein: CASSLKTNEKLFF.

The rearrangement uses TRBV6-5 and TRBJ2-5; D may be TRBD1 (5 bases). The CDR3 extends over 14 amino acids. Trimming removed 5 bases at V and 4 bases at J, with 14 bases between. The germline V gene encodes CDR1 MNHEY and CDR2 SVGAGI. CDR3 DNA sequence: TGTGCCAGCAGTCCAGGGCTCCTTGTAGAGACCCAGTACTTC. Translated, it gives CASSPGLLVETQYF.

The gene calls are TRBV5-1 and TRBJ1-2; 7 positions match TRBD1. The CDR3 extends over 15 amino acids. V gave up 4 bases and J gave up 6 bases; unmatched junction bases: 12. Germline CDR1 reads SGHRS; CDR2 reads YFSETQ. DNA of the CDR3: TGCGCCAGCAGCCCCACAGGGGAGTTAACAAATGGCTACACCTTC. It encodes CASSPTGELTNGYTF.

This clone has a single count. V usage is TRBV11-3 and J usage is TRBJ2-7; no clear D gene. Trimming took 5 bases from V and 4 from J, leaving 12 bases between them. Germline V CDR1 and CDR2: SGHNT, YENEEA. CDR3 length: 13 residues. The CDR3 loop reads CASSQEILYEQYF. In DNA, the CDR3 is TGTGCCAGCAGCCAAGAGATCCTTTACGAGCAGTACTTC.